A single sample gave rise to the 5 T cell receptor beta chains below, sequenced in a study of T cells in women clearing cervical HPV infection (dated by TCRdb to the late 2010s). The receptor library was made with the immunoSEQ multiplex PCR assay. TCRdb limited this immuneACCESS table to in-frame rearrangements with V and J called. A share of clones is missing; checked studies link under half to unresolved V genes, and the rest is unexplained. The data table for this sample lists about 22,000 clones. The top ten clones comprise less than 4% of the sample. The specimen was blood buffy coat. The source is a woman aged 18 to 75 with a cervical HPV16 infection that either progressed to CIN3+ or cleared (not recorded which).

A remark on this clone: The DNA ends 3 residues before the CDR3 does, and the rest of the CDR3 is filled in from the germline J gene. This chain links TRBV20-1 with TRBJ2-5; 12 bases fit TRBD2. This CDR3 contains 17 residues. J lost 3 bases, V lost 6 bases, and 14 bases had no gene match. Germline-derived CDR1 and CDR2 are DFQATT and SNEGSKA (reference sequence). CDR3 DNA (partial): TGCAGTGCCCGTAGACTAGCGGGAGCTGGAGGGGAAGAGACC. This translates into CSARRLAGAGGEET. The whole CDR3 reads CSARRLAGAGGEETQYF.

In the case of this clone: Read data end 3 residues before the CDR3 end; the end is taken from the germline J gene. The chain employs TRBV4-1 and TRBJ2-7, with no clear D. V lost 4 bases and J 0 bases, leaving 16 bases between the germline ends. Germline assignment: CDR1 MGHRA and CDR2 YSYEKL. The CDR3 contains 16 residues. CDR3 in amino acids: CASSPRRSLSSYEQYF. CDR3 DNA (partial): TGCGCCAGCAGCCCCAGGCGCAGCCTCAGCTCCTACGAG.

Remarks on this clone: The read terminates 3 residues before the CDR3 end, so the remaining end is supplied by the germline J gene. The gene calls are TRBV5-1 and TRBJ2-2, with D perhaps TRBD1 (6 bases). The CDR3 covers 14 residues. Germline V lookup: CDR1 SGHRS, CDR2 YFSETQ. V lost 5 bases and J 3 bases, leaving 11 bases between the germline ends. The sequenced CDR3 bases are TGCGCCAGCAGATACAGGGATGACACCGGGGAG. Protein: CASRYRDDTGE. The whole CDR3 is CASRYRDDTGELFF.

Of note for this clone: The missing CDR3 end, 3 residues past where the read stops, is filled in from the germline J gene. The V and J genes are TRBV7-2 and TRBJ1-6, with unresolved D. CDR1 SGHTA and CDR2 FQGNSA come from the germline V gene. V lost 8 bases, J lost 3 bases, and 8 bases lay in between. The CDR3 contains 13 residues. Here the CDR3 reads CASGLLYNSPLHF. The sequenced CDR3 bases are TGTGCCAGCGGACTACTCTATAATTCACCC.

As concerns this clone: The sequence runs out 3 residues before the end of the CDR3; the remainder is reconstructed from the germline J gene. This chain connects TRBV30 to TRBJ1-1; perhaps TRBD1 as D (5 bases). Germline CDR1 is GTSNPN and CDR2 is SVGIG (reference sequence). The CDR3 runs to 12 residues. Trimming shortened V by 5 bases and J by 0 bases, and 7 bases separated the two germline ends. The CDR3 bases that were read are TGTGCCTGGGTACAGGTGAACACTGAA. Amino acid sequence: CAWVQVNTE. Given in full, the CDR3 is CAWVQVNTEAFF.